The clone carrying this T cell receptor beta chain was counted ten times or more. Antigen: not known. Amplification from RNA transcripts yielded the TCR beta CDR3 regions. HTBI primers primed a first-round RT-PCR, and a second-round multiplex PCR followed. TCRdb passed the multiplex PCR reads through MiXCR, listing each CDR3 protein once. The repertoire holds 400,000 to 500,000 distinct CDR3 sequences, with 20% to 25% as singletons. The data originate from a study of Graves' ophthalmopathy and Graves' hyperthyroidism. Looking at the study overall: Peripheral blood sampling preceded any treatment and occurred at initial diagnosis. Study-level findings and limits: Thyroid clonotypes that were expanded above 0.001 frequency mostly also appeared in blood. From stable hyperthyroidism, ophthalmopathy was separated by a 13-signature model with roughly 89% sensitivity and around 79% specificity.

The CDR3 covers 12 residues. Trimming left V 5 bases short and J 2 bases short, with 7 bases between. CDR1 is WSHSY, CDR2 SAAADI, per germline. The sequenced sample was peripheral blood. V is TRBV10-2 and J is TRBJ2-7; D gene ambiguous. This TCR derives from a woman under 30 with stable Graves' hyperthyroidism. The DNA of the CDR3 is TGCGCCAGCAGTTATCTCACCTACGAGCAGTACTTC. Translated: CASSYLTYEQYF.